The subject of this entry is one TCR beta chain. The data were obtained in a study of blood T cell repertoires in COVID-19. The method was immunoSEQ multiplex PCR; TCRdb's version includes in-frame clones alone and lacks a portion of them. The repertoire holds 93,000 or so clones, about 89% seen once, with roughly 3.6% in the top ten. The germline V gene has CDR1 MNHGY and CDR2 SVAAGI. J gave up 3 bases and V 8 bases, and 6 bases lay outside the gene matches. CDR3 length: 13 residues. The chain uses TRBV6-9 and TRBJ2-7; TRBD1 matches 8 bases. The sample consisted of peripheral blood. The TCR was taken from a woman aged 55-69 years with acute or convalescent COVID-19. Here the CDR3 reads CASRQGPLYEQYF. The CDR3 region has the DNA TGTGCCAGCCGACAGGGGCCCCTCTACGAGCAGTACTTC.